This T cell receptor beta chain was sequenced in a study of blood T cell repertoires in COVID-19. About the research overall: Sample material is recorded as cDNA or gDNA derived from T cells, B-cell-depleted T cells, or PBMCs.

CDR3 length: 12 residues. In germline, CDR1 is ENHRY, CDR2 SYGVKD. V dropped 3 bases and J dropped 3 bases, with 5 bases sitting between them. Per the authors' pipeline: By means of reference gene primer amplification, nucleated cell counts were estimated. Measured with immunoSEQ multiplex PCR; TCRdb has only the in-frame clones, and not every one. That table is the source of V, J and clone size, and D and trimming were worked out from the DNA. This sample has a few hundred thousand clones, with roughly 80% found just once. The sequence was collected from a human donor with acute or convalescent COVID-19. The donor label of this sample is uncertain. The chain recombines TRBV10-3 with TRBJ1-2, with D possibly TRBD1 on 5 matching bases. The sequenced material came from peripheral blood. In DNA, the CDR3 is TGTGCCATCAGTGACAGGGACTATGGCTACACCTTC. Its protein product is CAISDRDYGYTF.